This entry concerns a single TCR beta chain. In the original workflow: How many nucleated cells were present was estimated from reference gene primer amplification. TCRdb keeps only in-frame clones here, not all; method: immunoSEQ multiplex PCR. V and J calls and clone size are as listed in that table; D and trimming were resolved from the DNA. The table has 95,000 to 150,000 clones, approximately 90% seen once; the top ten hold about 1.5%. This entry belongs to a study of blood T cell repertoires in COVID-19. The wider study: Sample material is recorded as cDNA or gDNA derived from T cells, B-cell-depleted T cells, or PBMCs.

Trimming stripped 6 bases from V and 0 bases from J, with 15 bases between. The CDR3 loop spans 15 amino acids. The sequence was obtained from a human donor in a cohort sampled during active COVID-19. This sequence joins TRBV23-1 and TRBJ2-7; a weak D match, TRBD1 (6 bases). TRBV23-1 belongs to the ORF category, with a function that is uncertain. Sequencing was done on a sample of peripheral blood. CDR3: CASSQGLYSSYEQYF. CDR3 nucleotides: TGCGCCAGCAGCCAGGGGTTATATTCCTCCTACGAGCAGTACTTC.